Detailed here is one T cell receptor (beta chain). Its antigen is as yet unknown. The sample belongs to a study of T cell responses to AZD1222 COVID-19 vaccine. This CDR3 has 14 amino acids. The trim removed 2 bases at V and 9 bases at J, leaving 4 bases unmatched. Germline V lookup: CDR1 SSHAT, CDR2 FNYEAQ (reference sequence). Study-level results: Spike regions recognized by vaccine-associated CD4 TCRs spanned the protein, led by 160-218 and 743-854. Only a handful of AZD1222 recipients, more than five in all, had baseline seropositivity.

Method: immunoSEQ multiplex PCR; TCRdb's copy keeps in-frame clones and lacks some. In the table there are about 67,000 clones, around 80% of which are singletons. This specimen was peripheral blood, taken on day 0 of AZD1222 vaccination. The chain recombines TRBV7-7 with TRBJ2-1, with 10 positions matching TRBD2. The origin of this receptor is an adult in good health. The CDR3 DNA follows: TGTGCCAGCAGCTTACTAGCGGGGGAGGGTGAGCAGTTCTTC. This gives the protein CASSLLAGEGEQFF.